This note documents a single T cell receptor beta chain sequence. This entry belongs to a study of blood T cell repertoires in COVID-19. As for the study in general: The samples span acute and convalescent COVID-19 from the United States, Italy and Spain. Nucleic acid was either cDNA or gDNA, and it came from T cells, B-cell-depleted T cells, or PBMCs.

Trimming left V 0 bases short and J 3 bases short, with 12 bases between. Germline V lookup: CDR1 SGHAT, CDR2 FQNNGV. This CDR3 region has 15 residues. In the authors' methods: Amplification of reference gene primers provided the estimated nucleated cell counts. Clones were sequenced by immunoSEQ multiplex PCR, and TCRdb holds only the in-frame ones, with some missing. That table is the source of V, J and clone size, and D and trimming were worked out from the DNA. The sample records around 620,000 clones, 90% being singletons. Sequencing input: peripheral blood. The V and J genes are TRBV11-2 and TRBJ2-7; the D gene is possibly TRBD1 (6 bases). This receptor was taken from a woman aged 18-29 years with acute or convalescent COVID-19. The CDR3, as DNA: TGTGCCAGCAGCTTAGACAGGGGTGACTACTACGAGCAGTACTTC. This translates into CASSLDRGDYYEQYF.